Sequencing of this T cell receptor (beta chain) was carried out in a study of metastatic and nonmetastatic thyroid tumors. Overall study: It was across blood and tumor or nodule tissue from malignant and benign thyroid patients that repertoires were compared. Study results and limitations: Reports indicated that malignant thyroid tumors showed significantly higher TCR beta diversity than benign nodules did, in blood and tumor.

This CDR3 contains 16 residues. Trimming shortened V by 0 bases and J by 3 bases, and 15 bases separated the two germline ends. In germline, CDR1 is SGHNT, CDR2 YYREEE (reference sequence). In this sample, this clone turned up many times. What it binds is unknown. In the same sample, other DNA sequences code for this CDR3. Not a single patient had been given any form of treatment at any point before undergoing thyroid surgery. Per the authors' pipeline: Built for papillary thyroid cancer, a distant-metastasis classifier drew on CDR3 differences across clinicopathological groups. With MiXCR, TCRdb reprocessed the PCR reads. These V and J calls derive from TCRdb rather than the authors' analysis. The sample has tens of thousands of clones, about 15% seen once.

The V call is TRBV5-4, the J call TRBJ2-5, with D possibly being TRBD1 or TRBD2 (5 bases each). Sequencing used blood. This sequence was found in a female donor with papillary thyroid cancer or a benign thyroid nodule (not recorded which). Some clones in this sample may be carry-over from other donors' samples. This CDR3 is CASSLGGNTGKETQYF. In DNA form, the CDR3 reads TGTGCCAGCAGCTTGGGGGGGAACACGGGTAAAGAGACCCAGTACTTC.